Shown below are 12 T cell receptor beta chains from a single sample sequenced in a study of T cell responses to AZD1222 COVID-19 vaccine. Profiling relied on immunoSEQ multiplex PCR, and the TCRdb table lists in-frame clones only, not all of them. The sample lists about 110,000 clones, approximately 90% occurring once. The sample here was peripheral blood, taken 28 days after the second AZD1222 dose. All receptors derive from an adult who received the AZD1222 COVID-19 vaccine.

This clone has more than one count but fewer than ten. V is TRBV6-2 or TRBV6-3 and J is TRBJ2-2, with D maybe TRBD2 (5 bases). The CDR3 is 15 amino acids. V gave up 2 bases and J gave up 1 base, with 8 bases separating them. The V gene's germline CDR1 is MNHEY and CDR2 SVGEGT. In DNA, the CDR3 is TGTGCCAGCAGTTACCAGAGGGAGAACACCGGGGAGCTGTTTTTT. This sequence encodes CASSYQRENTGELFF.

This clone was counted once. The rearrangement joins TRBV19 to TRBJ2-7; TRBD1 matches 8 bases. This CDR3 is built from 13 residues. J lost 1 base, V lost 10 bases, and 6 bases had no gene match. The V gene's germline CDR1 is LNHDA and CDR2 SQIVND (reference sequence). The CDR3 reads CATLGQGSYEQYF. CDR3 sequence (DNA): TGTGCCACACTCGGACAGGGATCCTACGAGCAGTACTTC.

This clone came up once. The rearrangement uses TRBV3-1 (or the pseudogene TRBV3-2) and TRBJ1-5; D uncertain. The CDR3 loop spans 14 amino acids. CDR1 is LGHDT and CDR2 is YNNKEL in the germline V gene (reference sequence). Trimming left V 3 bases short and J 0 bases short, with 6 bases between. This CDR3 reads CASSQDYSNQPQHF. The DNA of the CDR3 is TGTGCCAGCAGCCAGGACTATAGCAATCAGCCCCAGCATTTT.

This chain connects TRBV5-1 to TRBJ2-2, with a weak D call TRBD1 (5 bases). The germline gives CDR1 SGHRS, CDR2 YFSETQ. This CDR3 spans 14 amino acids. Trimming stripped 2 bases from V and 6 bases from J, with 11 bases between. Written as DNA, the CDR3 is TGCGCCAGCAGCTTAGGGGCGTCGGCCGGGGAGCTGTTTTTT. Its translation: CASSLGASAGELFF.

Note on this clone: At the DNA level, this CDR3 is encoded by other sequences in the same sample as well. This chain connects TRBV7-2 to TRBJ2-3; D is undetermined. Trimming removed 5 bases at V and 1 base at J, with 4 bases between. Germline V gene sequence: CDR1 SGHTA, CDR2 FQGNSA. The CDR3 totals 12 residues. This CDR3 is CASSPRTDTQYF. CDR3 nucleotides: TGTGCCAGCAGCCCTCGCACAGATACGCAGTATTTT.

The chain uses TRBV7-9 and TRBJ2-7; 8 positions agree with TRBD1. Germline CDR1 and CDR2: SEHNR and FQNEAQ (reference sequence). V lost 5 bases and J lost 1; bases outside the gene matches: 7. The CDR3 has 15 amino acids. The DNA of the CDR3 is TGTGCCAGCAGCCGCAGGGGGCTAGAATCCTACGAGCAGTACTTC. Its protein is CASSRRGLESYEQYF.

The chain employs TRBV6-5 and TRBJ1-3, with D perhaps matching TRBD1 (5 bases). CDR3 size: 13 residues. Germline CDR1 MNHEY, CDR2 SVGAGI. CDR3 residues: CAMAGPTRNTIYF. The CDR3 DNA follows: TGTGCGATGGCGGGGCCTACTAGAAACACCATATATTTT.

The chain joins TRBV7-9 to TRBJ2-6; D perhaps matches TRBD2 (6 bases). There are 18 residues in the CDR3. V was shortened by 6 bases and J by 0 bases, with 18 bases between the two germline ends. Germline-derived CDR1 and CDR2 are SEHNR and FQNEAQ (reference sequence). The DNA for the CDR3 is TGTGCCAGCAGTCCGCGACAGATGGGGGGCTCTGGGGCCAACGTCCTGACTTTC. Protein: CASSPRQMGGSGANVLTF.

The chain recombines TRBV5-1 with TRBJ1-1; 7 nucleotides line up with TRBD1. The length of the CDR3 is 13 residues. CDR1 and CDR2 from the germline V gene are SGHRS and YFSETQ. Germline trimming cut 6 bases from V and 7 bases from J; bases unmatched to any gene: 9. CDR3 coding DNA: TGCGCCAGCAAGGACGACAGGGCTGGTGAAGCTTTCTTT. It is translated as CASKDDRAGEAFF.

The chain is built from TRBV6-1 and TRBJ1-6; TRBD1 is a possible D gene (6 bases). V was shortened by 1 base and J by 3 bases, with 7 bases between the two germline ends. Germline assignment: CDR1 MNHNS and CDR2 SASEGT. The CDR3 is 15 residues long. DNA of the CDR3: TGTGCCAGCAGTGAAGAGGACAGCTATAATTCACCCCTCCACTTT. It translates to CASSEEDSYNSPLHF.

V and J are TRBV24-1 and TRBJ1-3; TRBD1 might be the D (5 bases). This CDR3 region has 13 residues. V dropped 4 bases and J dropped 2 bases, with 5 bases sitting between them. Germline V CDR1 and CDR2: KGHDR, SFDVKD. The chain's CDR3 is CATSEGAGNTIYF. The DNA for the CDR3 is TGTGCCACCAGTGAAGGGGCTGGAAACACCATATATTTT.

This chain joins TRBV7-2 and TRBJ1-2; D remains ambiguous. CDR3 length: 13 residues. The germline gives CDR1 SGHTA, CDR2 FQGNSA. Trimming stripped 4 bases from V and 6 bases from J, with 12 bases between. CDR3 in amino acids: CASSSEETHGYTF. The CDR3 nucleotides are TGTGCCAGCAGCTCCGAAGAAACCCATGGCTACACCTTC.